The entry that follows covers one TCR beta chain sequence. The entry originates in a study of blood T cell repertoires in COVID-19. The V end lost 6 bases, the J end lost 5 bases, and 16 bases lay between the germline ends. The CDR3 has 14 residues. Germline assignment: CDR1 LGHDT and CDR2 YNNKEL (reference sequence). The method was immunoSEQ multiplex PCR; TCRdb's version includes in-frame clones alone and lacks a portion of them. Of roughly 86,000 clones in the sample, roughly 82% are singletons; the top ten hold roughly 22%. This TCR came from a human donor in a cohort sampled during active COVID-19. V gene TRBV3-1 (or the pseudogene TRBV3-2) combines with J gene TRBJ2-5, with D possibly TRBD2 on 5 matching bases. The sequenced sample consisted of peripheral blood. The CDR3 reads CASRRDKPRETQYF. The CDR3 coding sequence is TGTGCCAGCAGGAGGGATAAGCCTCGGGAGACCCAGTACTTC.